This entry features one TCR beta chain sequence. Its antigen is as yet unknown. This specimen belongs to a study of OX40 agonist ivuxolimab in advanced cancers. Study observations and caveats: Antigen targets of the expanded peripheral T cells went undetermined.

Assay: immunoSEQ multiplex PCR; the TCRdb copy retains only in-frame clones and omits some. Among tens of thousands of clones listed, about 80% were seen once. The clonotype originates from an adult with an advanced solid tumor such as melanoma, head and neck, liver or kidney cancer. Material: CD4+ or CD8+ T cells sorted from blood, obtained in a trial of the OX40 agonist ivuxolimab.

DNA for the CDR3: TGTGCCAGCAGCTTAGCGTGGGGGACTGGCTACACCTTC. Amino acids: CASSLAWGTGYTF. This sequence joins TRBV7-9 and TRBJ1-2, with a weak D call TRBD1 (5 bases). V lost 0 bases to trimming and J lost 7 bases, with 9 bases between them. The CDR3 has 13 amino acids. Germline values: CDR1 SEHNR, CDR2 FQNEAQ (reference sequence).